This is a list of T cell receptor beta chains from one sample in a study of tumor-infiltrating lymphocytes in localized non-small cell lung cancer. Only in-frame clones appear in the TCRdb table, and some are missing; sequencing was by immunoSEQ multiplex PCR. Among approximately 10,000 clones listed, less than 90% were seen once. The source material was lung tumor tissue. The receptors were gathered from a human donor with non-small cell lung cancer. The CDR3 runs from the conserved cysteine through the conserved F or W. D genes are given only for firm matches. Not all rows give a size; the values are once, few, many and, for expanded clones, a class.

d_gene	abundance	v_gene	j_gene	CDR3nt	CDR3aa
TRBD1	.	TRBV7-3	TRBJ2-2	TGTGCCAGCAGCTTGACAGGGGGCGTCACCGGGGAGCTGTTTTTT	CASSLTGGVTGELFF
.	.	TRBV19	TRBJ2-7	TGTGCCAGTAGTAGACAGACGAACTACGAGCAGTACTTC	CASSRQTNYEQYF
TRBD1	.	TRBV5-6	TRBJ1-5	TGTGCCAGCGGGACAGGCCCTAGTAATCAGCCCCAGCATTTT	CASGTGPSNQPQHF
.	.	TRBV7-2	TRBJ2-5	TGTGCCAGCAGGACGGGACTCCCGACCCAGTACTTC	CASRTGLPTQYF
TRBD1	once	TRBV6-5	TRBJ1-2	TGTGCCAGCAGCACGGCAGGGGGCCGGCTTGGCTACACCTTC	CASSTAGGRLGYTF
.	.	TRBV2	TRBJ2-7	TGTGCCAGCAGTGTGTCAGGAGGCCAATACGAGCAGTACTTC	CASSVSGGQYEQYF
.	.	TRBV19	TRBJ1-4	TGTGCCTCCCTGGCAGGGGTTAATGAAAAACTGTTTTTT	CASLAGVNEKLFF
.	.	TRBV29-1	TRBJ2-1	TGCAGCGTTGAACCAGCTGGTTTCGAGCAGTTCTTC	CSVEPAGFEQFF
TRBD1	few	TRBV6-5	TRBJ2-5	TGTGCCAGCAGTCCTCAAGGGGGCAGGGAGACCCAGTACTTC	CASSPQGGRETQYF
.	.	TRBV7-6	TRBJ1-5	TGTGCCAGCAGCTTAGGGGCAGGGAGAAATCAGCCCCAGCATTTT	CASSLGAGRNQPQHF
TRBD1	.	TRBV7-9	TRBJ2-1	TGTGCCAGCAGCTTAAACAGGGGGCGCAATAATGAGCAGTTCTTC	CASSLNRGRNNEQFF
.	.	TRBV7-9	TRBJ2-7	TGTGCCAGCAGCTTAGACACAATCTACGAGCAGTACTTC	CASSLDTIYEQYF
.	.	TRBV6-5	TRBJ1-1	TGTGCCAGCAGTTACTCCGGGACTGACCCACGCATGGGTTTCTTT	CASSYSGTDPRMGFF
TRBD2	few	TRBV7-6	TRBJ2-3	TGTGCCAGCAGCTCGGAGCGGGGGGCAGGAAGGACAGATACGCAGTATTTT	CASSSERGAGRTDTQYF
.	.	TRBV18	TRBJ1-2	TGTGCCAGCTCACCCCAGAACCCTGGCACTAACTATGGCTACACCTTC	CASSPQNPGTNYGYTF
TRBD1	.	TRBV25-1	TRBJ2-7	TGTGCCAGCAGTGAACCGGGACAGAGCTACGAGCAGTACTTC	CASSEPGQSYEQYF
.	.	TRBV9	TRBJ2-7	TGTGCCAGCAGCGTAGAACCCGGGGTGTGGACCTACGAGCAGTACTTC	CASSVEPGVWTYEQYF
TRBD1	.	TRBV11-3	TRBJ1-2	TGTGCCATCCCACAGGGGCCATATGGCTACACCTTC	CAIPQGPYGYTF
.	once	TRBV25-1	TRBJ1-4	TGTGCCAGCAGTCCGCCCGTAACAGGAACCCCAACTAATGAAAAACTGTTTTTT	CASSPPVTGTPTNEKLFF
TRBD2	.	TRBV7-6	TRBJ2-3	TGTGCCAGCAGCCTAGACGTCCCGGGAGGGATGACAGATACGCAGTATTTT	CASSLDVPGGMTDTQYF
.	once	TRBV19	TRBJ2-3	TGTGCCAGTAGTATAGGTCAGGGGTCCACAGATACGCAGTATTTT	CASSIGQGSTDTQYF
.	.	TRBV2	TRBJ1-3	TGTGCCAGCAGTACCAAAAGCTCTGGAAACACCATATATTTT	CASSTKSSGNTIYF
.	.	TRBV6-5	TRBJ1-5	TGTGCCACACGGAGGACGGGAGACAGCAATCAGCCCCAGCATTTT	CATRRTGDSNQPQHF